This entry is about one TCR beta chain. Data came from immunoSEQ multiplex PCR; TCRdb stores just in-frame clones and leaves some out. The table shows about 130,000 clones, with approximately 90% occurring only once. CDR1 is SGHTA, CDR2 FQGTGA, per germline. This CDR3 has 13 amino acids. Trimming at V came to 2 bases and at J to 5 bases, leaving 2 bases not matched to a gene. The data derive from a study of T cell responses to AZD1222 COVID-19 vaccine. This clonotype was obtained from an adult who received the AZD1222 COVID-19 vaccine. The chain recombines TRBV7-3 with TRBJ2-7; 8 positions match TRBD2. Sample: peripheral blood, taken 28 days after the second AZD1222 dose. CDR3 DNA sequence: TGTGCCAGCAGCTTATCAGCGGGGGACGAGCAGTACTTC. This translates into CASSLSAGDEQYF.